Included here is one T cell receptor beta chain sequence, with context. These data are taken from a study of blood T cell repertoires in COVID-19. As for the study in general: Both acute and convalescent COVID-19 samples were obtained from the United States, Italy and Spain. Sample material is recorded as cDNA or gDNA derived from T cells, B-cell-depleted T cells, or PBMCs.

There are 15 residues in the CDR3. Losses at the gene ends were 3 bases for V and 7 bases for J; bases not matched to a gene: 6. In germline, CDR1 is SGHNT, CDR2 YYREEE (reference sequence). Original handling: Reference gene primer amplification in the assay estimated nucleated cell counts. Repertoires were generated with immunoSEQ multiplex PCR, while TCRdb's copy carries only in-frame clones and drops some. For V, J and clone size, that table is used; D and trimming come from the DNA. Of about 170,000 clones in the sample, about four fifths are singletons; the top ten hold approximately 19%. The chain has TRBV5-4 and TRBJ1-3; 11 positions agree with TRBD1. The TCR comes from a woman aged 70 to 79 who had recovered from COVID-19. What was sequenced was peripheral blood. This chain's CDR3 is CASSSPGQGENTIYF. CDR3 coding DNA: TGTGCCAGCAGCTCTCCGGGACAGGGGGAGAACACCATATATTTT. Full variable domain (missing parts from reference TRBV5-4 and TRBJ1-3): ETGVTQSPTHLIKTRGQQVTLRCSSQSGHNTVSWYQQALGQGPQFIFQYYREEENGRGNFPPRFSGLQFPNYSSELNVNALELDDSALYLCASSSPGQGENTIYFGEGSWLTVV.